The 25 T cell receptor beta chains listed next were all sequenced from one sample in a study of shared clonotypes between healthy human individuals. TCRdb's table, derived via immunoSEQ multiplex PCR, lists solely in-frame clones and lacks some. The table records roughly 500,000 clones, approximately 94% of them present only once. Source material: naive CD4+ T cells sorted from blood. The subset denotes: CD45RA+ positively selected. The receptor source for this set is a woman aged 25 to 39 in good health.

The V gene is TRBV7-9, the J gene TRBJ2-7; 10 nucleotides agree with TRBD1. The CDR3 runs to 14 residues. The trim removed 2 bases at V and 6 bases at J, leaving 4 bases unmatched. Germline values: CDR1 SEHNR, CDR2 FQNEAQ (reference sequence). CDR3 coding DNA: TGTGCCAGCAGCTTACAGACAGGGGGCGTCGAGCAGTACTTC. Its translation: CASSLQTGGVEQYF.

The V and J genes are TRBV6-1 and TRBJ2-1; D is perhaps TRBD1 (6 bases). Germline CDR1 is MNHNS and CDR2 is SASEGT. The CDR3 spans 14 residues. Trimming removed 8 bases at V and 0 bases at J, with 11 bases between. DNA for the CDR3: TGTGCCAGCTTAAGGGACACCTCCTACAATGAGCAGTTCTTC. This encodes CASLRDTSYNEQFF.

The chain recombines TRBV7-9 with TRBJ2-7, with D maybe TRBD1 (5 bases). Germline CDR1 reads SEHNR; CDR2 reads FQNEAQ (reference sequence). The CDR3 runs to 17 residues. V was shortened by 0 bases and J by 0 bases, with 15 bases between the two germline ends. This CDR3 reads CASSLARGHQISYEQYF. CDR3 coding DNA: TGTGCCAGCAGCTTAGCGCGAGGACACCAAATCTCCTACGAGCAGTACTTC.

The chain is built from TRBV7-9 and TRBJ2-1; the D is unclear. The germline gives CDR1 SEHNR, CDR2 FQNEAQ (reference sequence). V dropped 3 bases and J dropped 10 bases, with 4 bases sitting between them. CDR3 length: 10 residues. The CDR3 DNA reads TGTGCCAGCAGCTTGGTAGAGCAGTTCTTC. It codes for CASSLVEQFF.

The chain uses TRBV5-1 and TRBJ1-1; no reliable D call. V was clipped by 3 bases and J by 4 bases, with 13 bases between them. The CDR3 is made up of 14 amino acids. Germline CDR1 SGHRS, CDR2 YFSETQ. The CDR3 nucleotides are TGCGCCAGCAGCTCCCTGGGCAGAGTCACTGAAGCTTTCTTT. It is translated as CASSSLGRVTEAFF.

This sequence joins TRBV5-8 and TRBJ1-5; D is perhaps TRBD1 (5 bases). This CDR3 has 14 amino acids. V lost 1 base, J lost 7 bases, and 12 bases lay in between. Germline CDR1 SGHTS, CDR2 YDEGEE. The CDR3 DNA reads TGTGCCAGCAGCTTGACCGGGTCAGGGCAGCCCCAGCATTTT. Translation gives CASSLTGSGQPQHF.

This sequence joins TRBV7-6 and TRBJ2-3; D remains unclear. Trimming left V 6 bases short and J 1 base short, with 11 bases between. Germline assignment: CDR1 SGHVS and CDR2 FNYEAQ. The CDR3 is 14 amino acids. DNA for the CDR3: TGTGCCAGCAGTCCAGTAGCTCGCACAGATACGCAGTATTTT. Protein sequence: CASSPVARTDTQYF.

CDR3 DNA sequence: TGTGCCAGCTCTAGCCCCTGGGACAGGAATTACGAGCAGTACTTC. Translated, it gives CASSSPWDRNYEQYF. This sequence joins TRBV18 and TRBJ2-7, with 8 positions matching TRBD1. With V trimmed by 6 bases and J by 4 bases, 11 bases remained unmatched. CDR3 length: 15 residues. Germline CDR1 KGHSH, CDR2 LQKENI.

The V gene is TRBV5-1, the J gene TRBJ1-3, with D hard to call. The CDR3 extends over 15 amino acids. V dropped 6 bases and J dropped 4 bases, with 17 bases sitting between them. Germline V gene sequence: CDR1 SGHRS, CDR2 YFSETQ. The CDR3: CASNADATEGNTIYF. DNA for the CDR3: TGCGCCAGCAACGCGGACGCAACGGAAGGAAACACCATATATTTT.

This chain connects TRBV2 to TRBJ1-5; 7 nucleotides align to TRBD1. Germline V lookup: CDR1 SNHLY, CDR2 FYNNEI. The V gene end was trimmed by 6 bases and the J gene end by 0 bases; junction bases not matched to a gene: 5. The CDR3 contains 15 residues. The CDR3 DNA reads TGTGCCAGCAGCGCACAGGGGAGTAGCAATCAGCCCCAGCATTTT. This sequence encodes CASSAQGSSNQPQHF.

The V gene is TRBV27, the J gene TRBJ1-1, with 10 bases lining up with TRBD1. With V trimmed by 9 bases and J by 0 bases, 4 bases remained unmatched. CDR1 is MNHEY, CDR2 SMNVEV, per germline (reference sequence). This CDR3 spans 14 amino acids. CDR3 coding DNA: TGTGCCAGTCTGACAGGGGGCATGAACACTGAAGCTTTCTTT. This sequence encodes CASLTGGMNTEAFF.

The chain has TRBV6-6 and TRBJ1-5; the D gene is possibly TRBD1 (6 bases). The CDR3 covers 16 residues. The germline gives CDR1 MNHNY, CDR2 SVGAGI (reference sequence). V lost 6 bases, J lost 1 base, and 16 bases lay in between. CDR3 region: CASSRYRGASNQPQHF. CDR3 nucleotide sequence: TGTGCCAGCAGCAGATATCGGGGGGCCAGCAATCAGCCCCAGCATTTT.

The V call is TRBV30, the J call TRBJ2-1; possibly TRBD2 for D (6 bases). This CDR3 has 13 residues. Germline V gene sequence: CDR1 GTSNPN, CDR2 SVGIG (reference sequence). V dropped 4 bases and J dropped 9 bases, with 16 bases sitting between them. The CDR3 coding sequence is TGTGCCTGGATTAGCGGTTTTGGCGGTGAGCAGTTCTTC. This translates into CAWISGFGGEQFF.

The V gene is TRBV21-1, the J gene TRBJ1-1. TRBV21-1 is designated a pseudogene. This CDR3 spans 12 amino acids. The CDR3, as DNA: TGTGCCAGCAGCAAAGAGCCCAGTGAAGCTTTCTTT. It specifies CASSKEPSEAFF.

The chain recombines TRBV4-1 with TRBJ2-5; 16 bases match TRBD2. J lost 6 bases, V lost 3 bases, and 7 bases had no gene match. Germline values: CDR1 MGHRA, CDR2 YSYEKL. The CDR3 contains 17 residues. CDR3 bases: TGCGCCAGCAGCCAGGGACTAGCGGGAGGGCCCTCGAAGACCCAGTACTTC. This codes for CASSQGLAGGPSKTQYF.

CDR3 sequence (DNA): TGTGCCACGCAGGTGCTGTCTAGCGGGAACAATGAGCAGTTCTTC. Residues: CATQVLSSGNNEQFF. V usage is TRBV28 and J usage is TRBJ2-1; 9 positions agree with TRBD2. Per the germline V gene, CDR1 is MDHEN and CDR2 is SYDVKM. V lost 10 bases and J lost 5; bases outside the gene matches: 12. The CDR3 spans 15 residues.

This clone was counted once. The chain joins TRBV28 to TRBJ2-5, with D possibly being TRBD2 (6 bases). The J call may be wrong; the DNA end is better matched by TRBJ2-7. This CDR3 comprises 13 residues. CDR1 and CDR2 from the germline V gene are MDHEN and SYDVKM. The CDR3 nucleotides read TGTGCCAGCAGGGGACTTAGCTCCTACGAGCAGTACTTC. Its protein product is CASRGLSSYEQYF.

The count of this clone is one. The chain joins TRBV7-9 to TRBJ2-5; 10 bases agree with TRBD1. Germline V gene data show CDR1 as SEHNR and CDR2 as FQNEAQ (reference sequence). V trimming: 4 bases; J trimming: 7 bases; junction bases outside the gene matches: 9. The CDR3 is made up of 15 amino acids. DNA of the CDR3: TGTGCCAGCAGCTCTTACGGACAGGGGGGTGGGACCCAGTACTTC. As protein: CASSSYGQGGGTQYF.

DNA for the CDR3: TGTGCCAGCAGTCCCCACTGGCGGGAGGGGTACAATGAGCAGTTCTTC. This encodes CASSPHWREGYNEQFF. This sequence joins TRBV27 and TRBJ2-1, with 9 bases fitting TRBD2. The V gene end was trimmed by 5 bases and the J gene end by 4 bases; junction bases not matched to a gene: 9. In germline, CDR1 is MNHEY, CDR2 SMNVEV (reference sequence). CDR3 size: 16 residues.

The J gene is TRBJ2-5, the V gene TRBV5-1, with D possibly being TRBD2 (6 bases). Germline V gene data show CDR1 as SGHRS and CDR2 as YFSETQ. The germline V and J ends were trimmed by 2 bases and 5 bases, with 13 bases remaining between them. The CDR3 has 14 residues. The CDR3 nucleotides are TGCGCCAGCAGCTTCGGGAGCCGGGGGGAGACCCAGTACTTC. It encodes CASSFGSRGETQYF. Filled out from reference TRBV5-1 and TRBJ2-5, the complete variable domain reads KAGVTQTPRYLIKTRGQQVTLSCSPISGHRSVSWYQQTPGQGLQFLFEYFSETQRNKGNFPGRFSGRQFSNSRSEMNVSTLELGDSALYLCASSFGSRGETQYFGPGTRLLVL.

The chain couples TRBV7-2 to TRBJ2-1, with D unclear. The CDR3 consists of 16 residues. V was shortened by 1 base and J by 0 bases, with 10 bases between the two germline ends. The V gene's germline CDR1 is SGHTA and CDR2 FQGNSA. In DNA, the CDR3 is TGTGCCAGCAGCTTAGTCGCCATTAGCTCCTACAATGAGCAGTTCTTC. Amino acids: CASSLVAISSYNEQFF.

The gene calls are TRBV6-1 and TRBJ2-7, with D perhaps TRBD2 (5 bases). The CDR3 is 12 residues long. The V gene lost 8 bases and the J gene lost 2 bases, with 10 bases spanning the gap. In germline, CDR1 is MNHNS, CDR2 SASEGT. Written as DNA, the CDR3 is TGTGCCAGCGACCGGGGAACCTACGAGCAGTACTTC. This codes for CASDRGTYEQYF.

This chain links TRBV7-2 with TRBJ2-6; 12 bases are a match to TRBD2. Germline V gives CDR1 SGHTA, CDR2 FQGNSA. This CDR3 contains 15 residues. With V trimmed by 4 bases and J by 14 bases, 9 bases remained unmatched. The CDR3 protein is CASSSAGLAGRFLTF. The CDR3 DNA reads TGTGCCAGCAGCTCGGCGGGACTAGCGGGTCGCTTCCTGACTTTC.

The rearrangement uses TRBV30 and TRBJ1-3; maybe TRBD1 (5 bases). CDR3 length: 11 residues. Trimming cost V 7 bases and J 6 bases, with 10 bases left between them. Germline V gives CDR1 GTSNPN, CDR2 SVGIG (reference sequence). The CDR3 DNA reads as TGTGCCTCCGGGACCGCAAACACCATATATTTT. Amino acid sequence: CASGTANTIYF.

The chain combines TRBV6-1 with TRBJ1-1; D uncertain. Looked up from germline, CDR1 is MNHNS and CDR2 is SASEGT. This CDR3 has 12 residues. Trimming removed 8 bases at V and 0 bases at J, with 7 bases between. In nucleotides, the CDR3 is TGTGCCAGCCGACGGGTGAACACTGAAGCTTTCTTT. Protein sequence: CASRRVNTEAFF.